This T cell receptor (beta chain) derives from a study of blood T cells in healthy people across ages. Findings and caveats of the study: Relative to aged donors, long-lived donors carried more naive CD4+ cells and displayed higher diversity.

The V gene's germline CDR1 is MNHEY and CDR2 SVGEGT. Trimming removed 2 bases from V and 6 bases from J, with 11 bases in between. The CDR3 length is 15 residues. Comment on this clonotype: Its antigen is as yet unknown.

Through a sample-barcoded 5' primer and a J-beta primer mix, a second PCR was run for roughly 6 to 11 cycles. TCRdb re-analysed the 5' RACE reads in MiXCR, keeping a single row per CDR3 protein. Of under 1,100,000 distinct CDR3 sequences listed, approximately 25% are singletons. The same sample was also used in a study of T cells of mothers and their children.

V and J are TRBV6-2 or TRBV6-3 and TRBJ2-6, with D possibly TRBD2 on 5 matching bases. The origin of this receptor is a girl aged 2-15 years in good health. Sequenced sample: blood. CDR3 residues: CASSYPLAVANVLTF. CDR3 coding DNA: TGTGCCAGCAGTTACCCGCTAGCCGTGGCCAACGTCCTGACTTTC.